Detailed here is one T cell receptor (beta chain). The antigen is unknown. The sample comes from a study of CD8 T cells in ankylosing spondylitis. Study-wide points: Made up of eight highly homologous variants, a TCR beta motif appeared characteristic of ankylosing spondylitis blood. From matched ankylosing spondylitis synovial fluid, disease-linked clones were reportedly recovered at significantly enriched levels. Past research had described some motif variants in reactive arthritis synovial fluid and blood.

Each CDR3 protein is one row after TCRdb ran MiXCR on the 5' RACE reads. Here the sample spans 390,000 or so distinct CDR3 sequences, approximately 20% being singletons. Germline CDR1 reads SQVTM; CDR2 reads ANQGSEA. Deletions cut 4 bases from V and 8 bases from J, with 12 bases between. The CDR3 consists of 12 residues. The sample comprised blood, either unsorted or a sorted T cell fraction (not recorded which). The sequence derives from a male donor with ankylosing spondylitis. The chain combines TRBV29-1 with TRBJ1-3, with D unclear. The DNA for the CDR3 is TGCAGCGTTGTGCCCTTCGGGGACACCATATATTTT. Amino acid sequence: CSVVPFGDTIYF.